This T cell receptor (beta chain) is from a study of T cells after somatic rescue of genetic block. The V gene's germline CDR1 is LNHDA and CDR2 SQIVND (reference sequence). The CDR3 is made up of 14 amino acids. Trimming removed 4 bases from V and 1 base from J; junction bases left unmatched: 4. Repertoires were generated with immunoSEQ multiplex PCR, while TCRdb's copy carries only in-frame clones and drops some. This sample has under 8,500 clones, with roughly 80% found just once. This clone qualifies as medium-sized. The chain carries TRBV19 and TRBJ2-7, with 7 bases that match TRBD1. The sample consisted of peripheral blood mononuclear cells (PBMCs). This TCR was sampled from a boy aged 5 to 17. In DNA form, the CDR3 reads TGTGCCAGTAGTAAGGACAGGATTTCCTACGAGCAGTACTTC. Amino acid sequence: CASSKDRISYEQYF.